What follows are 15 T cell receptor beta chains derived from one specimen sequenced in a study of control samples from healthy donors and cancer patients. Generated by immunoSEQ multiplex PCR, the TCRdb table keeps only in-frame clones and is missing some. This sample yields around 130,000 clones, of which 80% to 90% are seen a single time; about 40% belongs to the top ten. The sequenced sample consisted of blood. The receptors were gathered from a man aged 45 to 65 in good health.

This chain uses TRBV7-2 with TRBJ2-7, with D perhaps given as TRBD1 or TRBD2 (6 bases each). The CDR3 loop spans 15 amino acids. Trimming cost V 2 bases and J 3 bases, with 14 bases left between them. Germline V lookup: CDR1 SGHTA, CDR2 FQGNSA. In DNA, the CDR3 is TGTGCCAGCAGCTTAAGGGGGGATAAAGACTACGAGCAGTACTTC. Its protein is CASSLRGDKDYEQYF.

The V and J genes are TRBV2 and TRBJ1-1, with D perhaps TRBD1 (6 bases). The CDR3 extends over 15 amino acids. Per germline, CDR1 SNHLY and CDR2 FYNNEI. V lost 4 bases and J 4 bases, leaving 16 bases between the germline ends. The CDR3: CASSVGGRAGTEAFF. CDR3 nucleotide sequence: TGTGCCAGCAGTGTGGGGGGCAGGGCCGGCACTGAAGCTTTCTTT.

The rearrangement links TRBV3-1 (or the pseudogene TRBV3-2) to TRBJ2-1; 8 bases are shared with TRBD2. CDR1 and CDR2 from the germline V gene are LGHDT and YNNKEL (reference sequence). This CDR3 has 16 amino acids. V lost 3 bases, J lost 7 bases, and 11 bases stayed unmatched. The CDR3 DNA reads TGTGCCAGCAGCCATTGGAGTAGCGGGGTTGAAAATGAGCAGTTCTTC. Translation: CASSHWSSGVENEQFF.

The chain links TRBV24-1 to TRBJ1-2, with 8 positions matching TRBD1. This CDR3 contains 15 residues. V dropped 5 bases and J dropped 3; count of bases not matched to a gene: 7. CDR1 KGHDR and CDR2 SFDVKD come from the germline V gene. The CDR3 here is CATSGEGTGDYGYTF. DNA for the CDR3: TGTGCCACCAGTGGGGAGGGGACAGGCGACTATGGCTACACCTTC.

A single count supports this clone. J is TRBJ2-4 and V is TRBV6-2 or TRBV6-3; D gene uncertain. Looked up from germline, CDR1 is MNHEY and CDR2 is SVGEGT. V lost 2 bases and J lost 0, with 8 bases in between. This CDR3 has 15 residues. CDR3 nucleotide sequence: TGTGCCAGCAGTTACACCCCGCAAGCCAAAAACATTCAGTACTTC. This sequence encodes CASSYTPQAKNIQYF.

This chain links TRBV27 with TRBJ2-1, with TRBD2 identical over 8 bases. The V segment lost 6 bases and the J segment 5 bases; nucleotides outside the gene matches: 6. The CDR3 is 14 amino acids. CDR1 and CDR2 (germline): MNHEY, SMNVEV (reference sequence). CDR3: CASSSAGVNNEQFF. The CDR3 region has the DNA TGTGCCAGCAGCTCAGCGGGGGTTAACAATGAGCAGTTCTTC.

The J gene is TRBJ1-1, the V gene TRBV5-1; D ambiguous. Germline CDR1 reads SGHRS; CDR2 reads YFSETQ. This CDR3 has 15 residues. V was shortened by 0 bases and J by 4 bases, with 13 bases between the two germline ends. The CDR3 nucleotides are TGCGCCAGCAGCTTGGAAACAGCCCCGGTCACTGAAGCTTTCTTT. Translation gives CASSLETAPVTEAFF.

The chain is built from TRBV7-6 and TRBJ2-7; 9 nucleotides line up with TRBD1. This CDR3 spans 15 amino acids. The germline V gene has CDR1 SGHVS and CDR2 FNYEAQ. J was trimmed by 3 bases and V by 5 bases; bases with no gene match: 8. The CDR3 DNA is TGTGCCAGCAGCCCTTTAGGGACAGGGATCTACGAGCAGTACTTC. Encoded protein: CASSPLGTGIYEQYF.

The chain uses TRBV19 and TRBJ1-1, with D possibly matching TRBD1 (5 bases). Germline lookup yields CDR1 LNHDA and CDR2 SQIVND (reference sequence). CDR3 size: 16 residues. V was cut by 1 base and J by 1 base, with 13 bases left in between. The CDR3 nucleotides read TGTGCCAGTAGTATAGTAGGGGCTGTAGGGAACACTGAAGCTTTCTTT. Its protein is CASSIVGAVGNTEAFF.

This clone was observed a few times. This rearrangement joins TRBV7-9 to TRBJ2-5, with 10 bases that match TRBD1. The CDR3 runs 14 residues. The germline V gene has CDR1 SEHNR and CDR2 FQNEAQ (reference sequence). Trimming cost V 5 bases and J 4 bases; bases outside gene matches: 4. The CDR3: CASSPTGGRETQYF. The CDR3 DNA sequence: TGTGCCAGCAGCCCGACAGGGGGCAGAGAGACCCAGTACTTC.

The V call is TRBV5-1, the J call TRBJ1-3; D uncertain. The germline CDR1 and CDR2 sequences are SGHRS and YFSETQ. V was trimmed by 4 bases and J by 0 bases, leaving 11 bases between them. The CDR3 covers 15 residues. CDR3 DNA: TGCGCCAGCAGCGTAGGTCCCAACTCTGGAAACACCATATATTTT. It is translated as CASSVGPNSGNTIYF. Combining the CDR3 with reference TRBV5-1 and TRBJ1-3 gives the whole variable domain KAGVTQTPRYLIKTRGQQVTLSCSPISGHRSVSWYQQTPGQGLQFLFEYFSETQRNKGNFPGRFSGRQFSNSRSEMNVSTLELGDSALYLCASSVGPNSGNTIYFGEGSWLTVV.

The genes are TRBV7-2 and TRBJ2-6; D is ambiguous. CDR1 and CDR2 from the germline V gene are SGHTA and FQGNSA. The germline V and J ends were trimmed by 1 base and 2 bases, with 6 bases remaining between them. This CDR3 spans 15 amino acids. The CDR3 DNA is TGTGCCAGCAGCTTAGGGCTTACTGGGGCCAACGTCCTGACTTTC. It translates to CASSLGLTGANVLTF.

J is TRBJ1-1 and V is TRBV18; D is unclear. This CDR3 region has 14 residues. Germline CDR1 KGHSH, CDR2 LQKENI. V dropped 0 bases and J dropped 4 bases, with 9 bases sitting between them. CDR3 DNA: TGTGCCAGCTCACCACCGGCAGAGAGCACTGAAGCTTTCTTT. Its translation: CASSPPAESTEAFF.

A few counts support this clone. The CDR3: CASSPGQGLDTEAFF. DNA for the CDR3: TGTGCCAGTAGTCCTGGACAGGGGTTGGACACTGAAGCTTTCTTT. The V gene is TRBV19, the J gene TRBJ1-1; 9 bases are a match to TRBD1. J lost 3 bases, V lost 5 bases, and 7 bases had no gene match. Germline V gives CDR1 LNHDA, CDR2 SQIVND (reference sequence). CDR3 size: 15 residues.

The chain carries TRBV5-1 and TRBJ2-5; possible D gene TRBD2, 6 bases. Trimming took 1 base from V and 5 from J, leaving 15 bases between them. This CDR3 has 15 residues. Looked up from germline, CDR1 is SGHRS and CDR2 is YFSETQ. CDR3 in DNA: TGCGCCAGCAGCTTGATTCGGGGGACCCGGGAGACCCAGTACTTC. Residues: CASSLIRGTRETQYF.